This is a list of T cell receptor beta chains from one sample in a study of shared clonotypes between healthy human individuals. Some clones are missing from TCRdb's copy, which holds only in-frame ones; the method was immunoSEQ multiplex PCR. The data show 2 million to 2.5 million clones, with roughly 95% seen just once and roughly 0.13% held by the top ten. Sequenced material: naive CD4+ T cells sorted from blood. Receptors were obtained from a man between 18 and 29 years old in good health. Both conserved end residues are part of each CDR3. Each record gives: D gene, clone size, V gene, J gene, CDR3 DNA, CDR3 protein. A D gene is named only where the DNA matches it firmly. Clone size appears in some rows only: once, few, many, or a class for an expanded clone.

>NA|once|TRBV19|TRBJ1-5
TGTGCCAGTAGTACCCGACAAACTAATCAGCCCCAGCATTTT
CASSTRQTNQPQHF
>NA|NA|TRBV6-1|TRBJ2-7
TGTGCCAGCAGTCCCCAGTACGAGCAGTACTTC
CASSPQYEQYF
>NA|once|TRBV11-2|TRBJ2-1
TGTGCCAGCAGCCCTAACAGGGTTACCAATGAGCAGTTCTTC
CASSPNRVTNEQFF
>NA|NA|TRBV27|TRBJ2-1
TGTGCCAGCAGTTTATCGAGCAGATTACCCTACAATGAGCAGTTCTTC
CASSLSSRLPYNEQFF
>TRBD2|NA|TRBV6-1|TRBJ2-3
TGTGCCAGCAACCCGGGACTAGCCCCAGATACGCAGTATTTT
CASNPGLAPDTQYF
>TRBD2|NA|TRBV29-1|TRBJ2-5
TGCAGCGTTGAAACTAGCGGTCTGCCCCAAGACTTC
CSVETSGLPQDF
>TRBD1|NA|TRBV5-1|TRBJ2-5
TGCGCCAGCAGCCTCGGACAGGGGAGTGTTAGGGAGACCCAGTACTTC
CASSLGQGSVRETQYF
>NA|NA|TRBV6-1|TRBJ2-2
TGTGCCAGCAGCTATTTCACCGGGGAGCTGTTTTTT
CASSYFTGELFF
>NA|NA|TRBV19|TRBJ1-6
TGTGCCAGTAGTACGACGGGGGATAATTCACCCCTCCACTTT
CASSTTGDNSPLHF
>TRBD1|NA|TRBV5-1|TRBJ1-1
TGCGCCAGCAGCTTGGGGGACAGTTACACTGAAGCTTTCTTT
CASSLGDSYTEAFF
>TRBD1|few|TRBV5-7|TRBJ1-5
TGTGCCAGCAGCTTGGGACAGGGCAAGGCCCAGCATTTT
CASSLGQGKAQHF
>NA|NA|TRBV19|TRBJ1-1
TGTGCCAGTAGTATTGTGGCAGGGTTGAACACTGAAGCTTTCTTT
CASSIVAGLNTEAFF
>TRBD1|few|TRBV5-5|TRBJ2-7
TGCGCCAGCAGCCAAAAGGACAGGGCTAGCGAGCAGTACTTC
CASSQKDRASEQYF
>NA|NA|TRBV15|TRBJ2-7
TGTGCCACCAGCCATGTGGCCAGAGGCCTCTACGAGCAGTACTTC
CATSHVARGLYEQYF
>NA|NA|TRBV30|TRBJ2-7
TGTGCCTGGAGTAGAATGGCCTACGAGCAGTACTTC
CAWSRMAYEQYF
>TRBD1|NA|TRBV19|TRBJ2-7
TGTGCCAGTAGGGTCGGACAGGGTTCCTACGAGCAGTACTTC
CASRVGQGSYEQYF
>TRBD2|NA|TRBV7-2|TRBJ2-1
TGTGCCAGCAGCCCGCCGGGACTAGCGGGAAATGAGCAGTTCTTC
CASSPPGLAGNEQFF
>NA|NA|TRBV6-6|TRBJ1-6
TGTGCCAGCAGTTTAGATAATTCACCCCTCCACTTT
CASSLDNSPLHF
>NA|NA|TRBV20-1|TRBJ1-2
TGCAGTGCCCGGACCACCCATGGCTACACCTTC
CSARTTHGYTF
>NA|NA|TRBV6-5|TRBJ1-5
TGTGCCAGCAGGCCAGGGGTTGGGATCAATCAGCCCCAGCATTTT
CASRPGVGINQPQHF
>NA|NA|TRBV19|TRBJ1-1
TGTGCCAGTACCACTCGGGTAGGGACTGAAGCTTTCTTT
CASTTRVGTEAFF
>TRBD1|NA|TRBV27|TRBJ1-2
TGTGCCAGCAGTTTATACGGGACAGGGTATGGCTACACCTTC
CASSLYGTGYGYTF
>TRBD2|NA|TRBV5-1|TRBJ2-1
TGCGCCAGCAGCTTATCCGGGACTACGTCCTACAATGAGCAGTTCTTC
CASSLSGTTSYNEQFF
>TRBD1|NA|TRBV7-2|TRBJ1-3
TGTGCCAGCAGCGCGACAGGGGGGAAAAACACCATATATTTT
CASSATGGKNTIYF
>NA|NA|TRBV4-1|TRBJ1-2
TGCGCCAGCAGCCAAGATCAGGGCGGGAACTATGGCTACACCTTC
CASSQDQGGNYGYTF
>TRBD1|NA|TRBV5-4|TRBJ2-2
TGTGCCAGCAGCGTATCGATAGGGGGCCGGAACACCGGGGAGCTGTTTTTT
CASSVSIGGRNTGELFF
>TRBD1|NA|TRBV6-6|TRBJ2-7
TGTGCCAGCAGAGGACAGGGGAGCTCCTACGAGCAGTACTTC
CASRGQGSSYEQYF